This is a list of T cell receptor beta chains from one sample in a study of blood T cell repertoires in COVID-19. Libraries were prepared by immunoSEQ multiplex PCR; TCRdb keeps only in-frame clonotypes and omits some of them. The sample consists of 99,000 or so clones, 65% to 90% of them appearing once. The sample comprised peripheral blood. Every receptor here comes from a man in his fifties with acute or convalescent COVID-19. Each CDR3 is given with its conserved first and last residue. Each record gives: D gene, J gene, V gene, clone size, CDR3 protein, CDR3 DNA. D genes are given only for firm matches. For some rows the clone size is stated as once, few or many, or as a class when expanded; others skip it.

. TRBJ2-7 TRBV11-3 . CASSPQGGFYEQYF TGTGCCAGCAGCCCCCAAGGGGGTTTCTACGAGCAGTACTTC
. TRBJ2-2 TRBV5-1 . CASRSGAGHTGELFF TGCGCCAGCAGGTCCGGAGCGGGTCACACCGGGGAGCTGTTTTTT
. TRBJ1-1 TRBV6-6 . CASSYGTQNTEAFF TGTGCCAGCAGTTACGGGACACAGAACACTGAAGCTTTCTTT
TRBD1 TRBJ1-6 TRBV13 . CASRLTQGAHNSPLHF TGTGCCAGCAGACTGACACAGGGGGCCCATAATTCACCCCTCCACTTT
. TRBJ2-5 TRBV29-1 . CSACNRIVETQYF TGCAGCGCCTGCAACAGGATCGTGGAGACCCAGTACTTC
TRBD1 TRBJ1-2 TRBV6-5 . CASSPAQGGGGYTF TGTGCCAGCAGCCCGGCCCAAGGGGGCGGTGGCTACACCTTC
. TRBJ1-1 TRBV7-9 few CASSFVEDTEAFF TGTGCCAGCAGCTTTGTAGAGGACACTGAAGCTTTCTTT
. TRBJ2-1 TRBV27 . CASSLSGTYNEQFF TGTGCCAGCAGTTTATCGGGGACTTACAATGAGCAGTTCTTC
. TRBJ2-7 TRBV9 . CASSVAATANYEQYF TGTGCCAGCAGCGTAGCTGCGACAGCCAACTACGAGCAGTACTTC
TRBD2 TRBJ2-7 TRBV20-1 . CSASSPSGGTYEQYF TGCAGTGCTAGTTCGCCTAGCGGGGGAACCTACGAGCAGTACTTC
. TRBJ2-2 TRBV19 . CASSAAGFNTGELFF TGTGCCAGTAGCGCAGCGGGCTTCAACACCGGGGAGCTGTTTTTT